A selection of T cell receptor beta chains follows, all from one sample in a study of cytomegalovirus exposure and HLA in healthy donors. Sequencing was performed with immunoSEQ multiplex PCR; in TCRdb, only in-frame clones are kept and a portion is missing. This sample contains tens of thousands of clones. Specimen: PBMCs. These TCRs come from a middle-aged woman in good health and CMV-seronegative. Each CDR3 is given with its conserved first and last residue. Each record gives: V gene, D gene, J gene, clone size, CDR3 length, CDR3 DNA, CDR3 protein. A D gene is named only where the DNA matches it firmly. The size of a clone is reported for some rows only, either as once, few or many, or as a class for expanded clones.

TRBV18	-	TRBJ2-3	-	16	TGTGCCAGCTCACCGGCAACGGGGACTAGCACAGATACGCAGTATTTT	CASSPATGTSTDTQYF
TRBV19	-	TRBJ1-2	-	18	TGTGCCAGTAGTACCCTCGTTGGTAGGGGGTTTCGTAACTATGGCTACACCTTC	CASSTLVGRGFRNYGYTF
TRBV14	TRBD2	TRBJ2-7	-	13	TGTGCCAGCAGCCGAGGACTAGCGTACGAGCAGTACTTC	CASSRGLAYEQYF
TRBV6-1	TRBD1	TRBJ1-1	-	15	TGTGCCAGCCACCCGGACAGGGGTGTTTTCACTGAAGCTTTCTTT	CASHPDRGVFTEAFF
TRBV6-5	TRBD1	TRBJ2-7	-	14	TGTGCCAGCAGTTATGGGACAGCGCTCTACGAGCAGTACTTC	CASSYGTALYEQYF
TRBV7-9	-	TRBJ1-1	-	15	TGTGCCAGCAGCTTAGCGCGGGGGGGAGGAACTGAAGCTTTCTTT	CASSLARGGGTEAFF
TRBV18	-	TRBJ1-1	-	15	TGTGCCAGCTCACTCGACACTCGGGGGAACACTGAAGCTTTCTTT	CASSLDTRGNTEAFF
TRBV29-1	TRBD1	TRBJ1-1	-	12	TGCAGCGTTGCGGGACAGGGGGGAGAAGCTTTCTTT	CSVAGQGGEAFF
TRBV29-1	-	TRBJ1-2	-	14	TGCAGCGTTGGTCACCGACCTCGGGACTATGGCTACACCTTC	CSVGHRPRDYGYTF
TRBV30	-	TRBJ1-2	-	14	TGTGCCTGGAGGGGCTACAGGGTTCACTATGGCTACACCTTC	CAWRGYRVHYGYTF
TRBV5-6	TRBD2	TRBJ2-2	-	15	TGTGCCAGCAGCCGACTAGCGGGAGGACCCGGGGAGCTGTTTTTT	CASSRLAGGPGELFF
TRBV20-1	-	TRBJ1-2	-	11	TGCAGTGCTAACAGGGCTTATGGCTACACCTTC	CSANRAYGYTF
TRBV6-5	-	TRBJ2-7	-	15	TGTGCCAGCAGTCCTACGGCGGACTCCCCTTACGAGCAGTACTTC	CASSPTADSPYEQYF
TRBV18	TRBD1	TRBJ2-7	-	13	TGTGCCAGCTCGGGGGACAGATCCTACGAGCAGTACTTC	CASSGDRSYEQYF
TRBV2	-	TRBJ2-7	-	14	TGTGCCAGCAGTGATTCCGGGTTATTCTACGAGCAGTACTTC	CASSDSGLFYEQYF
TRBV11-3	TRBD2	TRBJ2-5	-	16	TGTGCCAGCAGCCAGGGACTAGCGGGAGATGGAGAGACCCAGTACTTC	CASSQGLAGDGETQYF
TRBV4-3	-	TRBJ2-3	-	16	TGCGCCAGCAGCCGTATGGGGGGGGCCGCTACAGATACGCAGTATTTT	CASSRMGGAATDTQYF
TRBV5-1	TRBD2	TRBJ2-4	-	16	TGCGCCAGCAGCCTAGGCGGGAGTAGTAGCGAAAACATTCAGTACTTC	CASSLGGSSSENIQYF
TRBV5-5	-	TRBJ1-3	-	14	TGTGCCAGCGGGCTCAAAAACTCTGGAAACACCATATATTTT	CASGLKNSGNTIYF
TRBV10-3	TRBD2	TRBJ2-3	-	16	TGTGCCAGCAGTGAAGTCAGCGGGAGGAGCACAGATACGCAGTATTTT	CASSEVSGRSTDTQYF
TRBV5-1	-	TRBJ1-1	-	14	TGCGCCAGCAGCTTGCAGGGTTTAGTGACTGAAGCTTTCTTT	CASSLQGLVTEAFF
TRBV15	-	TRBJ1-1	-	12	TGTGCCACCAGCAAGGGGTTCGGTGAAGCTTTCTTT	CATSKGFGEAFF
TRBV5-1	-	TRBJ2-2	-	16	TGCGCCAGCAGCCCGGACAGCTCCGCGGATGCCGGGGAGCTGTTTTTT	CASSPDSSADAGELFF
TRBV18	-	TRBJ2-5	-	17	TGTGCCAGCTCACCACGTAGATTTACAGGGCCCCAAGAGACCCAGTACTTC	CASSPRRFTGPQETQYF
TRBV21-1	-	TRBJ1-1	-	14	TGTGCCAGCAGTTTGGGGGGGCGTGAGACTGAAGCTTTCTTT	CASSLGGRETEAFF
TRBV2	-	TRBJ1-4	-	14	TGTGCCAGCAGTGACCACAGGACTAATGAAAAACTGTTTTTT	CASSDHRTNEKLFF
TRBV6-1	TRBD2	TRBJ2-7	-	12	TGTGCCAGCAGGGAGCGGGACTACGAGCAGTACTTC	CASRERDYEQYF
TRBV27	TRBD2	TRBJ2-5	-	13	TGTGCCAGCAGGGCGGGAGAGAAAGAGACCCAGTACTTC	CASRAGEKETQYF
TRBV9	TRBD2	TRBJ2-1	-	16	TGTGCCAGCAGCGTAGGTACGGGAGGGTCGTACAATGAGCAGTTCTTC	CASSVGTGGSYNEQFF
TRBV7-8	-	TRBJ1-2	-	15	TGTGCCAGCAGCCCGAGGGCACGGCTAGATTTCGGGTACACCTTC	CASSPRARLDFGYTF
TRBV5-1	TRBD1	TRBJ2-6	-	17	TGCGCCAGCAGCCAGGGGACAGGGCGCTCTGGGGCCAACGTCCTGACTTTC	CASSQGTGRSGANVLTF
TRBV4-3	-	TRBJ1-1	-	15	TGCGCCAGCAGCCAAGATAATCAGGGGAACACTGAAGCTTTCTTT	CASSQDNQGNTEAFF
TRBV5-1	TRBD2	TRBJ2-1	-	14	TGCGCCAGCACCTCTAGCGGGAGTAGGAATGAGCAGTTCTTC	CASTSSGSRNEQFF
TRBV5-1	-	TRBJ2-5	-	16	TGCGCCAGCAGCTTGGCTTCGGCGGGGCAACAAGAGACCCAGTACTTC	CASSLASAGQQETQYF
TRBV7-3	-	TRBJ2-2	-	14	TGTGCCAGCAGCTTAGCGGCGAACACCGGGGAGCTGTTTTTT	CASSLAANTGELFF
TRBV7-9	-	TRBJ1-1	-	14	TGTGCCAGCAGCTTAGTTGCGGGGGAGGTTGAAGCTTTCTTT	CASSLVAGEVEAFF
TRBV9	TRBD1	TRBJ1-5	-	14	TGTGCCAGCAGCCCGACAGGGGGCGTCGGGCCCCAGCATTTT	CASSPTGGVGPQHF
TRBV5-1	TRBD2	TRBJ2-2	-	21	TGCGCCAGCAGCTTGGTCCCCGGCGGGGGGCGTGGGACTAGCGAGGCCGGGGAGCTGTTTTTT	CASSLVPGGGRGTSEAGELFF
TRBV29-1	-	TRBJ2-7	-	13	TGCAGCGTCGTGGACAGAAACTCCTACGAGCAGTACTTC	CSVVDRNSYEQYF
TRBV6-1	-	TRBJ2-7	-	15	TGTGCCAGCAGTGAAGGAGAAAGGGGTACCTACGAGCAGTACTTC	CASSEGERGTYEQYF
TRBV4-1	-	TRBJ2-3	medium-sized	14	TGCGCCAGCAGCCAAGTAAGCCAGGGGCCACCGGAGTATTTT	CASSQVSQGPPEYF
TRBV7-3	-	TRBJ2-6	-	15	TGTGCCAGCAGCCTACAGGGCGCTGGGGCCAACGTCCTGACTTTC	CASSLQGAGANVLTF
TRBV20-1	-	TRBJ1-2	-	11	TGCAGTGCTAGTGCGGCAGTTGGCTACACCTTC	CSASAAVGYTF
TRBV7-9	-	TRBJ2-3	-	15	TGTGCCAGCAGCTTAGAAGGGGATAGCACAGATACGCAGTATTTT	CASSLEGDSTDTQYF
TRBV15	-	TRBJ1-3	-	15	TGTGCCACCTCCCTGGGGGGGCTAGCTGGAAACACCATATATTTT	CATSLGGLAGNTIYF
TRBV5-1	TRBD1	TRBJ1-2	-	13	TGCGCCAGCAGCTCCGGACAGGGGTTCGGCTACACCTTC	CASSSGQGFGYTF